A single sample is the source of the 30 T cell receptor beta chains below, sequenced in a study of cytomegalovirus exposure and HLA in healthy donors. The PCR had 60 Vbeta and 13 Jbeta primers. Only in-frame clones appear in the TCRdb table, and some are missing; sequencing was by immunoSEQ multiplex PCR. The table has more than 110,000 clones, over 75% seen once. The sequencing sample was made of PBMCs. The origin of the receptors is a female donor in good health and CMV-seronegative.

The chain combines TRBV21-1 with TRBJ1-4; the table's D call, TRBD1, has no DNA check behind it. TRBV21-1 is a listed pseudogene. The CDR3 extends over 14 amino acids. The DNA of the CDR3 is TGTGCCAGAGACGGGGACAGGGTGGATGAAAAACTGTTTTTT. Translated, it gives CARDGDRVDEKLFF.

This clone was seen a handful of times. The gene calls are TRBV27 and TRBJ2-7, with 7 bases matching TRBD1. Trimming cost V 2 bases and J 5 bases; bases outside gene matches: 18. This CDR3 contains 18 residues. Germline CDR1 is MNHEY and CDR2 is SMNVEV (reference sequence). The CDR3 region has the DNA TGTGCCAGCAGTTTAGATTCCACCCGACAGGGAATAAGTAACGAGCAGTACTTC. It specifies CASSLDSTRQGISNEQYF.

The CDR3 is CASSEWVAESTDTQYF. The CDR3 DNA is TGTGCCAGCAGTGAATGGGTAGCGGAAAGCACAGATACGCAGTATTTT. The chain employs TRBV27 and TRBJ2-3; maybe TRBD2 (6 bases). In germline, CDR1 is MNHEY, CDR2 SMNVEV (reference sequence). CDR3 length: 16 amino acids. V lost 5 bases and J 0 bases, leaving 15 bases between the germline ends.

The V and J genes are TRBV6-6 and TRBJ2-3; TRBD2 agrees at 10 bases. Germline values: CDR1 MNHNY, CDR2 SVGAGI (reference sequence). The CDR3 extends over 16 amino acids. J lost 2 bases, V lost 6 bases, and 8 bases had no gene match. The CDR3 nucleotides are TGTGCCAGCAGACTCATAGCGGGAGGATACACAGATACGCAGTATTTT. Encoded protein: CASRLIAGGYTDTQYF.

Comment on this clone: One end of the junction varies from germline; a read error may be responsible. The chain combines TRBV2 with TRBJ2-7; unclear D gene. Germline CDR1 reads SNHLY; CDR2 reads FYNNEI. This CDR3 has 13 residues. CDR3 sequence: CASSEAKRYEQYF. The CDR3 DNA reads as TGTGCCAGCAGCGAAGCGAAGCGCTACGAGCAGTACTTC.

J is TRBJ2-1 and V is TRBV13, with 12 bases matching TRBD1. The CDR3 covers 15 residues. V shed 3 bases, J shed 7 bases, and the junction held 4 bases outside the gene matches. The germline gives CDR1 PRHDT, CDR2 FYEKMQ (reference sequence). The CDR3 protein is CASSFGTGGLNEQFF. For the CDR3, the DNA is TGTGCCAGCAGCTTTGGGACAGGGGGCCTAAATGAGCAGTTCTTC.

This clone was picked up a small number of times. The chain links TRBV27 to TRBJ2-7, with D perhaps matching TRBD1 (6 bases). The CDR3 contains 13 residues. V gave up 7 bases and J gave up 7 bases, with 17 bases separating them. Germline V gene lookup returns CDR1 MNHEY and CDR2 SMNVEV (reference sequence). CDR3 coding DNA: TGTGCCAGCACTCGCGTACAGGGTGGAGAGCAGTACTTC. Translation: CASTRVQGGEQYF.

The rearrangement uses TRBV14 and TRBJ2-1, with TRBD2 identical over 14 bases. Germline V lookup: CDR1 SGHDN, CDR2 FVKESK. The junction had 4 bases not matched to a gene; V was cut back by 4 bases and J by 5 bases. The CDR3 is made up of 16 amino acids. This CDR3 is CASSRLAGGFNNEQFF. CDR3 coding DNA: TGTGCCAGCAGCCGACTAGCGGGAGGGTTTAACAATGAGCAGTTCTTC.

The CDR3 protein is CSVEGEGRGPGEQYF. The DNA for the CDR3 is TGCAGCGTTGAAGGTGAGGGCAGGGGGCCGGGCGAGCAGTACTTC. The J gene is TRBJ2-7, the V gene TRBV29-1; 8 positions agree with TRBD1. The CDR3 consists of 15 residues. V was clipped by 1 base and J by 6 bases; unmatched bases: 11. Germline V lookup: CDR1 SQVTM, CDR2 ANQGSEA.

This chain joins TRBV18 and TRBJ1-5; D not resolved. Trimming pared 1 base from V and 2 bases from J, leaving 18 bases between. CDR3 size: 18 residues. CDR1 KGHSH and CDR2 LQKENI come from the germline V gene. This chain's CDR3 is CASSPLGTPRKGNQPQHF. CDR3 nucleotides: TGTGCCAGCTCACCACTCGGAACCCCCAGGAAGGGCAATCAGCCCCAGCATTTT.

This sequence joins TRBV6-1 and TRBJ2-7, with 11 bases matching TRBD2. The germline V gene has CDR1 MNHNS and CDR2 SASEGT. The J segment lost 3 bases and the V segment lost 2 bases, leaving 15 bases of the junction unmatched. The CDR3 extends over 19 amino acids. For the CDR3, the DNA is TGTGCCAGCAGTGAAAGGTTGGGGATTCTAGCGGGAGGTTTCTACGAGCAGTACTTC. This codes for CASSERLGILAGGFYEQYF.

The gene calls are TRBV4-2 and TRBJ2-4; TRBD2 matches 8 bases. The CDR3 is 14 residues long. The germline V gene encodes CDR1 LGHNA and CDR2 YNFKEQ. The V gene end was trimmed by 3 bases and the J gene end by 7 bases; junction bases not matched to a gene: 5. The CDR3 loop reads CASSQSGSVNIQYF. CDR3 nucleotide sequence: TGTGCCAGCAGCCAGAGCGGGAGCGTCAACATTCAGTACTTC.

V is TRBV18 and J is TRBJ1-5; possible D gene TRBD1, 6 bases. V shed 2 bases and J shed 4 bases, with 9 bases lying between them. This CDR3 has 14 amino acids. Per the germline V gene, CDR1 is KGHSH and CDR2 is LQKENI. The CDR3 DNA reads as TGTGCCAGCTCACCAAAACAGGGAAATCAGCCCCAGCATTTT. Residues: CASSPKQGNQPQHF.

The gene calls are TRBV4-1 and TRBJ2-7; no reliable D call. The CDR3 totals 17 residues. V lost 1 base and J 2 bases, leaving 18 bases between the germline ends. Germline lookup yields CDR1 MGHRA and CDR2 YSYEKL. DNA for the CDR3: TGCGCCAGCAGCCAAGGTCGGCAAGCGATTAATACCTACGAGCAGTACTTC. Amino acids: CASSQGRQAINTYEQYF.

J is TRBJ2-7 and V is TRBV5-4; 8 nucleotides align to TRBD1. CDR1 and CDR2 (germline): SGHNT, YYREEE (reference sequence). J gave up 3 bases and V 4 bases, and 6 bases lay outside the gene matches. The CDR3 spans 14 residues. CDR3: CASSMTGDDYEQYF. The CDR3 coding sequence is TGTGCCAGCAGCATGACAGGGGACGACTACGAGCAGTACTTC.

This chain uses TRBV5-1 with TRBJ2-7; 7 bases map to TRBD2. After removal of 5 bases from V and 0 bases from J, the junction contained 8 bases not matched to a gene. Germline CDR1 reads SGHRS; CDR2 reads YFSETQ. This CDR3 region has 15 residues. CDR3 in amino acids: CASRPTSVNSYEQYF. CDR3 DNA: TGCGCCAGCAGGCCAACTAGCGTCAACTCCTACGAGCAGTACTTC.

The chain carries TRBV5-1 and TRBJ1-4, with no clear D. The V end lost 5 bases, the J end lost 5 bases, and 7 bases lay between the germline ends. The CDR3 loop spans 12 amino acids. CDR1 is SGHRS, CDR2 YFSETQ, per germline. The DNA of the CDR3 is TGCGCCAGCAGTGGCGGAAATGAAAAACTGTTTTTT. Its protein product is CASSGGNEKLFF.

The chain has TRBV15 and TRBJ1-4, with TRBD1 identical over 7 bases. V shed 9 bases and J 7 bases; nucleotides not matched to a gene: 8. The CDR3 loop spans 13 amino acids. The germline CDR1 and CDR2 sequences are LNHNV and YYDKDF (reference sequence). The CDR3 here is CATREGAGEKLFF. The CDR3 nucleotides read TGTGCCACGAGAGAGGGGGCGGGTGAAAAACTGTTTTTT.

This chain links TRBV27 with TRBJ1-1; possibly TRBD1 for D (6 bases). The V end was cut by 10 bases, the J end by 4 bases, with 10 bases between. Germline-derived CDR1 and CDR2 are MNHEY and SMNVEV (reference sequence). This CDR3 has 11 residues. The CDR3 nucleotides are TGTGCCATAGTACAGGGCACTGAAGCTTTCTTT. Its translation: CAIVQGTEAFF.

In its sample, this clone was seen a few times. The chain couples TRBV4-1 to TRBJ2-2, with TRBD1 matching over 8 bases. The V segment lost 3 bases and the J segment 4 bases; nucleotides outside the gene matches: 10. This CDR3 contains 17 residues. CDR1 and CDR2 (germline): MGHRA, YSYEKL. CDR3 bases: TGCGCCAGCAGCCAGGACAGGGAGAGCTGGAGCACCGGGGAGCTGTTTTTT. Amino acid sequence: CASSQDRESWSTGELFF.

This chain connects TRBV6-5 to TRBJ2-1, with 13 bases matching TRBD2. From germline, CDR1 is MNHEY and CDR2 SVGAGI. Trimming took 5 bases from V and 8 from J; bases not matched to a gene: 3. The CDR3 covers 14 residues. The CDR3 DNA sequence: TGTGCCAGCAGTAGGACTAGCGGGAGCTATGAGCAGTTCTTC. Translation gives CASSRTSGSYEQFF.

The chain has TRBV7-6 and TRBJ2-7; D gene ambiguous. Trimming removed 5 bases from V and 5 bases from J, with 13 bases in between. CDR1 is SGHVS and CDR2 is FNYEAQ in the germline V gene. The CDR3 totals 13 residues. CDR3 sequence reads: CASSNFDGHEQYF. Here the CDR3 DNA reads TGTGCCAGCAGCAATTTCGATGGCCACGAGCAGTACTTC.

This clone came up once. The CDR3 loop is CASRPGTSGRAFTETQYF. CDR3 sequence (DNA): TGCGCCAGCAGACCCGGGACTAGCGGGAGGGCTTTTACGGAGACCCAGTACTTC. The V and J genes are TRBV5-1 and TRBJ2-5; 16 bases match TRBD2. The germline CDR1 and CDR2 sequences are SGHRS and YFSETQ. The CDR3 length is 18 residues. V shed 5 bases, J shed 5 bases, and the junction held 12 bases outside the gene matches.

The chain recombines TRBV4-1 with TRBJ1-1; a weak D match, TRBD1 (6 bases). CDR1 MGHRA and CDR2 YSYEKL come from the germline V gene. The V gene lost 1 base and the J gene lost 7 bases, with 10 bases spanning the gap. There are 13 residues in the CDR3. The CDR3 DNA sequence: TGCGCCAGCAGCCAAGGTGGGGGCGGTGAAGCTTTCTTT. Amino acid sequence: CASSQGGGGEAFF.

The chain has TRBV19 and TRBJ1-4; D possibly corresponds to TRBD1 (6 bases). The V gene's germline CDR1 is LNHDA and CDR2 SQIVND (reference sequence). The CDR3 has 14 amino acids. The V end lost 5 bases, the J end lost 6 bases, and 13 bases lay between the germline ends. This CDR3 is CASSASAGDEKLFF. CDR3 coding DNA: TGTGCCAGTAGTGCGTCGGCAGGGGATGAAAAACTGTTTTTT.

CDR3 DNA: TGCGCCAGCAGCCGAGATCTGTGGTCAGGGAACACTGAAGCTTTCTTT. It is translated as CASSRDLWSGNTEAFF. The chain joins TRBV5-1 to TRBJ1-1; D is unresolved. Germline values: CDR1 SGHRS, CDR2 YFSETQ. V was clipped by 4 bases and J by 1 base, with 17 bases between them. The CDR3 is 16 residues long.

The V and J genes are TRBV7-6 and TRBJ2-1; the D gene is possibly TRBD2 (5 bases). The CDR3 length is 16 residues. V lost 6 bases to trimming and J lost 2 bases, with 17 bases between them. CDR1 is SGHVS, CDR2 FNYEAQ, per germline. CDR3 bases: TGTGCCAGCAGAAGTGGAGGTCGGGCAGCCTACAATGAGCAGTTCTTC. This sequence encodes CASRSGGRAAYNEQFF. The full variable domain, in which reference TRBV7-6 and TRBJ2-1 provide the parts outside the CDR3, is GAGVSQSPRYKVTKRGQDVALRCDPISGHVSLYWYRQALGQGPEFLTYFNYEAQQDKSGLPNDRFSAERPEGSISTLTIQRTEQRDSAMYRCASRSGGRAAYNEQFFGPGTRLTVL.

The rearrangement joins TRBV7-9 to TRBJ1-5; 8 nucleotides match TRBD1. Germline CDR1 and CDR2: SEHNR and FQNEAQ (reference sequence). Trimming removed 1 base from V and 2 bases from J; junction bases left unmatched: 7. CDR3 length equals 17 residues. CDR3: CASSLDVTGARNQPQHF. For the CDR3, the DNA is TGTGCCAGCAGCTTAGATGTGACAGGGGCCCGCAATCAGCCCCAGCATTTT.

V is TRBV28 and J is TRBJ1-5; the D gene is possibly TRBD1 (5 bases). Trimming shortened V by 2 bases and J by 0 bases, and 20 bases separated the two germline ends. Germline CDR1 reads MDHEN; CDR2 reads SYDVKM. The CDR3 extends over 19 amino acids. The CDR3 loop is CASSLNRGRGIDSNQPQHF. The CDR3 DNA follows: TGTGCCAGCAGTTTAAACCGGGGGAGGGGCATTGATAGCAATCAGCCCCAGCATTTT.

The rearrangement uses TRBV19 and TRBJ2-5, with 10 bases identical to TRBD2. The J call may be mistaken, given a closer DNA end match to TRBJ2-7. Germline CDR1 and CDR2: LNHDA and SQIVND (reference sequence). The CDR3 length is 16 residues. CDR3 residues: CASTTKVGTSVREQYF. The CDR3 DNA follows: TGTGCCAGTACTACAAAAGTTGGGACTAGCGTGCGCGAGCAGTACTTC.